This T cell receptor (beta chain) comes out of a study of CD8 T cells in ankylosing spondylitis. Study observations and caveats: A motif of fewer than ten highly homologous TCR beta variants was seen as apparently characteristic of ankylosing spondylitis blood. Those disease-linked clones were CD8+; they were also relatively rare in peripheral blood.

TCRdb reanalysed the 5' RACE reads using MiXCR and keeps one entry per CDR3 protein. The table lists hundreds of thousands of distinct CDR3 sequences, about an eighth of them singletons. This clonotype came up a few times. Its target is unknown. A read error may produce the germline difference seen at one junction end. Germline V gene lookup returns CDR1 SGHTA and CDR2 FQGNSA. The CDR3 is 13 residues long. This receptor was obtained from a male donor with ankylosing spondylitis. The specimen sequenced was blood, either unsorted or a sorted T cell fraction (not recorded which). The chain carries TRBV7-2 and TRBJ2-3, with 12 positions matching TRBD2. The CDR3 coding sequence is TGTGCCAGCAGCTTATATCTAGCGGGGGGGTCGGATTTT. Its protein is CASSLYLAGGSDF.